The 27 T cell receptor beta chains reported below all come from one sample, sequenced in a study of CD4 T cells in relation to SARS-CoV-2 and coronaviruses. No cognate antigen is known for these TCRs. Sequenced by immunoSEQ multiplex PCR; TCRdb stores in-frame clones only, minus some. This table holds tens of thousands of clones, approximately 80% found once. The specimen was naive CD4+ T cells from PBMCs, cultured in vitro. The subset is: naive CD4+ T cells isolated by negative enrichment. All receptors derive from an adult with COVID-19.

The CDR3 DNA is TGTGCCAGCAGCTTAGAGTGGACAGAAAATTCACCCCTCCACTTT. Protein: CASSLEWTENSPLHF. The gene calls are TRBV11-2 and TRBJ1-6; TRBD1 might be the D (6 bases). Trimming removed 0 bases at V and 7 bases at J, with 10 bases between. There are 15 residues in the CDR3. Germline V gives CDR1 SGHAT, CDR2 FQNNGV. The full variable domain, rest sourced from reference TRBV11-2 and TRBJ1-6, is EAGVAQSPRYKIIEKRQSVAFWCNPISGHATLYWYQQILGQGPKLLIQFQNNGVVDDSQLPKDRFSAERLKGVDSTLKIQPAKLEDSAVYLCASSLEWTENSPLHFGNGTRLTVT.

Here the CDR3 reads CASDGTLSNQPQHF. The CDR3 DNA reads as TGTGCCAGCGACGGGACACTTAGCAATCAGCCCCAGCATTTT. The chain carries TRBV28 and TRBJ1-5; D is possibly TRBD1 (6 bases). The CDR3 has 14 amino acids. Germline CDR1 reads MDHEN; CDR2 reads SYDVKM. Trimming shortened V by 8 bases and J by 0 bases, and 11 bases separated the two germline ends.

This clone was recorded only once. V gene TRBV11-1 combines with J gene TRBJ2-7; tentatively, D is TRBD2 (6 bases). This CDR3 is 15 amino acids long. Trimming pared 2 bases from V and 0 bases from J, leaving 11 bases between. The germline gives CDR1 SGHAT, CDR2 FQDESV (reference sequence). In DNA form, the CDR3 reads TGTGCCAGCAGCTTATCTCCCGGGAGCTCCTACGAGCAGTACTTC. Protein: CASSLSPGSSYEQYF.

This chain uses TRBV6-6 with TRBJ2-7; either TRBD1 or TRBD2 may fit D (5 bases each). Trimming stripped 2 bases from V and 4 bases from J, with 18 bases between. Germline loops: CDR1 MNHNY, CDR2 SVGAGI (reference sequence). The CDR3 spans 16 residues. The CDR3 sequence is CASSYGATLSGYEQYF. The CDR3 region has the DNA TGTGCCAGCAGTTACGGGGCGACTCTTTCGGGGTACGAGCAGTACTTC.

The chain uses TRBV19 and TRBJ2-5; 12 bases line up with TRBD2. The V and J ends lost 5 bases and 3 bases, in that order; junction bases with no gene match: 4. Per the germline V gene, CDR1 is LNHDA and CDR2 is SQIVND (reference sequence). This CDR3 is 15 amino acids long. The CDR3 DNA reads TGTGCCAGTAGTGACTGGACTAGCGGGAAAGAGACCCAGTACTTC. Translating gives CASSDWTSGKETQYF. Drawing the rest from reference TRBV19 and TRBJ2-5, the complete variable domain is DGGITQSPKYLFRKEGQNVTLSCEQNLNHDAMYWYRQDPGQGLRLIYYSQIVNDFQKGDIAEGYSVSREKKESFPLTVTSAQKNPTAFYLCASSDWTSGKETQYFGPGTRLLVL.

V gene TRBV3-1 (or the pseudogene TRBV3-2) combines with J gene TRBJ2-1; D is ambiguous. This CDR3 has 15 amino acids. The germline V gene encodes CDR1 LGHDT and CDR2 YNNKEL (reference sequence). Deletions cut 7 bases from V and 2 bases from J, with 15 bases between. The CDR3 nucleotides read TGTGCCAGCACCGACGGCTGGCTGACCTACAATGAGCAGTTCTTC. Protein: CASTDGWLTYNEQFF.

This rearrangement joins TRBV29-1 to TRBJ2-5; D is undetermined. Trimming took off 2 bases at V and 1 base at J, with 14 bases between the two ends. The germline V gene has CDR1 SQVTM and CDR2 ANQGSEA. The CDR3 consists of 15 residues. The CDR3 reads CSVELGHSFQETQYF. DNA for the CDR3: TGCAGCGTTGAATTGGGCCATTCCTTCCAAGAGACCCAGTACTTC.

This sequence joins TRBV2 and TRBJ2-7, with D perhaps matching TRBD2 (5 bases). Germline V gene data show CDR1 as SNHLY and CDR2 as FYNNEI. V was pared by 7 bases and J by 6 bases, with 10 bases between. This CDR3 comprises 11 residues. CDR3 DNA: TGTGCCAGCACGCCGGAGGTCGAGCAGTACTTC. Translated, it gives CASTPEVEQYF.

This clone was seen only a few times. The chain uses TRBV28 and TRBJ1-2, with D tentatively TRBD1 (5 bases). The CDR3 runs to 13 residues. The V and J ends lost 3 bases and 2 bases respectively, with 7 bases between them. Looked up from germline, CDR1 is MDHEN and CDR2 is SYDVKM. The CDR3 is CASSLGGNYGYTF. CDR3 DNA sequence: TGTGCCAGCAGTTTGGGGGGAAACTATGGCTACACCTTC.

The chain has TRBV28 and TRBJ2-6; D is possibly TRBD2 (6 bases). The V end lost 6 bases, the J end lost 0 bases, and 15 bases lay between the germline ends. Looked up from germline, CDR1 is MDHEN and CDR2 is SYDVKM. The CDR3 is made up of 17 amino acids. The CDR3 coding sequence is TGTGCCAGCAGGTTGACTAGGTCCCTCTCTGGGGCCAACGTCCTGACTTTC. Translated, it gives CASRLTRSLSGANVLTF.

V usage is TRBV4-1 and J usage is TRBJ2-7, with a weak D call TRBD2 (6 bases). The V and J ends lost 1 base and 3 bases respectively, with 16 bases between them. CDR1 and CDR2 from the germline V gene are MGHRA and YSYEKL. This CDR3 has 16 amino acids. As DNA, the CDR3 is TGCGCCAGCAGCCAAGTAGCCGGGACTGGAAGCTACGAGCAGTACTTC. Encoded protein: CASSQVAGTGSYEQYF.

This clone was observed a single time. This chain connects TRBV13 to TRBJ2-2; TRBD2 matches 14 bases. The trim removed 5 bases at V and 3 bases at J, leaving 8 bases unmatched. Germline values: CDR1 PRHDT, CDR2 FYEKMQ (reference sequence). The CDR3 loop spans 18 amino acids. This CDR3 is CASSVSGLAGVDTGELFF. CDR3 nucleotide sequence: TGTGCCAGCAGCGTGTCGGGACTAGCGGGAGTCGACACCGGGGAGCTGTTTTTT.

The chain employs TRBV19 and TRBJ2-7; 8 bases are a match to TRBD2. The CDR3 length is 17 residues. Germline CDR1 and CDR2: LNHDA and SQIVND (reference sequence). Unmatched junction bases numbered 14, after V lost 3 bases and J lost 4 bases. The DNA of the CDR3 is TGTGCCAGTAGTATTTCAGCGGGAGTCGCGCGACGTTACGAGCAGTACTTC. As protein: CASSISAGVARRYEQYF.

The chain carries TRBV29-1 and TRBJ1-1; 9 nucleotides align to TRBD1. The germline V gene encodes CDR1 SQVTM and CDR2 ANQGSEA. This CDR3 is built from 14 residues. The trim removed 8 bases at V and 3 bases at J, leaving 10 bases unmatched. The CDR3 nucleotides read TGCAGCACGACCGGGACAGGGTGGGACACTGAAGCTTTCTTT. Protein: CSTTGTGWDTEAFF.

This clone showed up just a few times. The gene calls are TRBV5-4 and TRBJ2-3, with TRBD2 identical over 8 bases. Germline V gene lookup returns CDR1 SGHNT and CDR2 YYREEE (reference sequence). This CDR3 comprises 15 residues. With 2 bases clipped from V and 5 bases from J, the junction kept 7 bases outside the gene matches. In DNA form, the CDR3 reads TGTGCCAGCAGCTTTTCGGGAGGGGGGTTAGATACGCAGTATTTT. Amino acid sequence: CASSFSGGGLDTQYF.

The chain joins TRBV2 to TRBJ1-2, with D maybe TRBD1 (6 bases). The CDR3 has 16 residues. Germline V gene sequence: CDR1 SNHLY, CDR2 FYNNEI. The ends were cut back, 3 bases at V and 3 bases at J, with 17 bases in the middle. The CDR3 DNA is TGTGCCAGCAGTGAGGCCTCTACAGGGACCGACTATGGCTACACCTTC. As protein: CASSEASTGTDYGYTF.

V is TRBV5-1 and J is TRBJ1-1; 7 nucleotides align to TRBD1. V lost 3 bases and J lost 1; bases outside the gene matches: 3. CDR3 size: 14 residues. From germline, CDR1 is SGHRS and CDR2 YFSETQ. The chain's CDR3 is CASSWGTENTEAFF. For the CDR3, the DNA is TGCGCCAGCAGCTGGGGGACAGAGAACACTGAAGCTTTCTTT.

This sequence joins TRBV2 and TRBJ1-2; 7 bases map to TRBD1. The CDR3 extends over 14 amino acids. Germline assignment: CDR1 SNHLY and CDR2 FYNNEI. J lost 4 bases, V lost 7 bases, and 9 bases had no gene match. This CDR3 is CASTESQGGYGYTF. The DNA for the CDR3 is TGTGCCAGCACCGAGAGCCAGGGGGGCTATGGCTACACCTTC.

The genes are TRBV19 and TRBJ1-1; possible D gene TRBD1, 6 bases. This CDR3 spans 14 amino acids. From germline, CDR1 is LNHDA and CDR2 SQIVND (reference sequence). V lost 6 bases and J 1 base, leaving 12 bases between the germline ends. This chain's CDR3 is CASRPDSWNTEAFF. The DNA for the CDR3 is TGTGCCAGTAGGCCGGACAGCTGGAACACTGAAGCTTTCTTT.

This chain links TRBV27 with TRBJ2-7, with TRBD2 identical over 9 bases. V lost 5 bases, J lost 5 bases, and 22 bases stayed unmatched. The CDR3 totals 19 residues. Per germline, CDR1 MNHEY and CDR2 SMNVEV (reference sequence). CDR3 in DNA: TGTGCCAGCAGTCCCCGACAGGGATCAAATAGCGGGAGACTGAACGAGCAGTACTTC. This gives the protein CASSPRQGSNSGRLNEQYF.

This chain connects TRBV5-5 to TRBJ2-7; D perhaps matches TRBD2 (6 bases). The CDR3 runs to 15 residues. V gave up 4 bases and J gave up 4 bases, with 18 bases separating them. Germline-derived CDR1 and CDR2 are SGHKS and YYEKEE (reference sequence). The CDR3 region has the DNA TGTGCCAGCAGCCTAAGGAGGGAGAGGCTTTACGAGCAGTACTTC. This translates into CASSLRRERLYEQYF.

The DNA for the CDR3 is TGTGCCAGCAGCCGCCGGACTAGCGGGAGTTATGATGAGCAGTTCTTC. Translated, it gives CASSRRTSGSYDEQFF. This sequence joins TRBV13 and TRBJ2-1, with TRBD2 matching 13 bases. This CDR3 is 16 amino acids long. V lost 5 bases to trimming and J lost 8 bases; unmatched junction nucleotides: 9. Per germline, CDR1 PRHDT and CDR2 FYEKMQ (reference sequence).

The gene calls are TRBV5-1 and TRBJ2-3, with D perhaps TRBD1 (6 bases). The CDR3 totals 15 residues. V lost 5 bases to trimming and J lost 5 bases, with 18 bases between them. Germline V gene data show CDR1 as SGHRS and CDR2 as YFSETQ. The CDR3 DNA sequence: TGCGCCAGCAGAGTCGTTAGCGCCAGGGGAGATACGCAGTATTTT. Its protein is CASRVVSARGDTQYF.

V usage is TRBV4-1 and J usage is TRBJ1-6, with D possibly matching TRBD1 (5 bases). The V gene lost 8 bases and the J gene lost 6 bases, with 14 bases spanning the gap. The length of the CDR3 is 14 residues. Germline-derived CDR1 and CDR2 are MGHRA and YSYEKL. The CDR3 region is CASVRVMGNSPLHF. The DNA of the CDR3 is TGCGCCAGCGTCAGGGTGATGGGTAATTCACCCCTCCACTTT.

The chain is built from TRBV29-1 and TRBJ2-3; 9 bases align to TRBD2. The V segment lost 1 base and the J segment 2 bases; nucleotides outside the gene matches: 10. Germline CDR1 and CDR2: SQVTM and ANQGSEA. This CDR3 contains 17 residues. The CDR3 spells CSVEGAVTSGTTDTQYF. In DNA form, the CDR3 reads TGCAGCGTTGAAGGGGCGGTGACTAGCGGCACCACAGATACGCAGTATTTT.

This rearrangement joins TRBV6-2 or TRBV6-3 to TRBJ2-2, with 7 bases fitting TRBD2. The trim removed 0 bases at V and 3 bases at J, leaving 1 base unmatched. The CDR3 has 15 amino acids. Germline V gene data show CDR1 as MNHEY and CDR2 as SVGEGT. The CDR3 nucleotides read TGTGCCAGCAGTTACTCCGCGGGGGACACCGGGGAGCTGTTTTTT. This translates into CASSYSAGDTGELFF.

V usage is TRBV3-1 (or the pseudogene TRBV3-2) and J usage is TRBJ2-1; D tentatively reads TRBD1 or TRBD2 (5 bases each). This CDR3 has 14 amino acids. The V gene's germline CDR1 is LGHDT and CDR2 YNNKEL (reference sequence). The V end was cut by 8 bases, the J end by 0 bases, with 11 bases between. Here the CDR3 reads CASGDPSSYNEQFF. In DNA, the CDR3 is TGTGCCAGCGGGGACCCGAGCTCCTACAATGAGCAGTTCTTC.